Listed below are T cell receptor beta chains from one sample, sequenced in a study of response to subunit inactivated influenza vaccine. MiXCR was run by TCRdb on the RT-PCR reads, yielding one entry per CDR3 protein. The sample carries fewer than 700,000 distinct CDR3 sequences, about an eighth recorded once. The source material was PBMCs from blood, sampled about 40 days after vaccination. Receptor source: a man between 50 and 59 years old who received an inactivated influenza vaccine. Each CDR3 is given with its conserved first and last residue. A D gene is named only where the DNA matches it firmly. Size tells how often a clone was seen (once, few, many) or the class of an expanded clone, and some rows leave it out.

d_call: TRBD1; cdr3_length: 15; j_call: TRBJ2-3; clone_size: few; v_call: TRBV7-8; cdr3_aa: CASSLEGQGPDTQYF; cdr3_nt: TGTGCCAGCAGCTTAGAGGGACAGGGGCCAGATACGCAGTATTTT
d_call: NA; cdr3_length: 14; j_call: TRBJ2-3; clone_size: NA; v_call: TRBV4-2; cdr3_aa: CASSQAWGTDTQYF; cdr3_nt: TGTGCCAGCAGCCAAGCGTGGGGGACAGATACGCAGTATTTT
d_call: NA; cdr3_length: 16; j_call: TRBJ2-5; clone_size: NA; v_call: TRBV7-9; cdr3_aa: CASSVGQRVGQETQYF; cdr3_nt: TGTGCCAGCAGCGTTGGCCAGCGAGTAGGACAAGAGACCCAGTACTTC
d_call: NA; cdr3_length: 13; j_call: TRBJ1-5; clone_size: few; v_call: TRBV7-8; cdr3_aa: CASSLFLYQPQHF; cdr3_nt: TGTGCCAGCAGCTTGTTTTTATATCAGCCCCAGCATTTT
d_call: NA; cdr3_length: 12; j_call: TRBJ1-2; clone_size: NA; v_call: TRBV7-2; cdr3_aa: CASSSSTGGYTF; cdr3_nt: TGTGCCAGCAGCTCCTCGACAGGCGGCTACACCTTC
d_call: TRBD1; cdr3_length: 15; j_call: TRBJ1-1; clone_size: few; v_call: TRBV7-9; cdr3_aa: CASSFLAGQGSEAFF; cdr3_nt: TGTGCCAGCAGCTTCTTGGCGGGACAGGGGTCTGAAGCTTTCTTT
d_call: NA; cdr3_length: 16; j_call: TRBJ1-3; clone_size: NA; v_call: TRBV3-1; cdr3_aa: CASSPPGRSSGNTIYF; cdr3_nt: TGTGCCAGCAGCCCGCCGGGACGGTCCTCTGGAAACACCATATATTTT
d_call: TRBD1; cdr3_length: 16; j_call: TRBJ2-7; clone_size: NA; v_call: TRBV4-1; cdr3_aa: CASSPQDRGLYYEQYF; cdr3_nt: TGCGCCAGCAGCCCCCAGGACAGGGGACTATACTACGAGCAGTACTTC
d_call: NA; cdr3_length: 13; j_call: TRBJ2-4; clone_size: NA; v_call: TRBV29-1; cdr3_aa: CSGLTVLRNIQYF; cdr3_nt: TGCAGCGGTCTGACAGTTCTACGAAACATTCAGTACTTC
d_call: NA; cdr3_length: 15; j_call: TRBJ2-2; clone_size: few; v_call: TRBV20-1; cdr3_aa: CSARDRRVGTGELFF; cdr3_nt: TGCAGTGCTAGAGATCGACGCGTCGGCACCGGGGAGCTGTTTTTT
d_call: NA; cdr3_length: 13; j_call: TRBJ1-2; clone_size: NA; v_call: TRBV12-3/TRBV12-4; cdr3_aa: CASSLLPGRGYTF; cdr3_nt: TGTGCCAGCAGTTTACTACCAGGCCGTGGCTACACCTTC
d_call: NA; cdr3_length: 14; j_call: TRBJ1-3; clone_size: many; v_call: TRBV5-1; cdr3_aa: CASSLEGSGNTIYF; cdr3_nt: TGCGCCAGCAGCTTGGAAGGGTCCGGAAACACCATATATTTT
d_call: NA; cdr3_length: 15; j_call: TRBJ1-5; clone_size: NA; v_call: TRBV15; cdr3_aa: CATSRAGESNQPQHF; cdr3_nt: TGTGCCACCAGCAGAGCGGGGGAGAGCAATCAGCCCCAGCATTTT
d_call: NA; cdr3_length: 14; j_call: TRBJ2-6; clone_size: NA; v_call: TRBV29-1; cdr3_aa: CSVASDGGANVLTF; cdr3_nt: TGCAGCGTTGCATCCGACGGAGGGGCCAACGTCCTGACTTTC
d_call: NA; cdr3_length: 13; j_call: TRBJ2-7; clone_size: NA; v_call: TRBV2; cdr3_aa: CASRDGSSYEQYF; cdr3_nt: TGTGCCAGCAGGGACGGTAGCTCCTACGAGCAGTACTTC
d_call: TRBD2; cdr3_length: 14; j_call: TRBJ2-7; clone_size: few; v_call: TRBV20-1; cdr3_aa: CSAFSGGADYEQYF; cdr3_nt: TGCAGTGCTTTTAGCGGGGGGGCCGACTACGAGCAGTACTTC
d_call: TRBD2; cdr3_length: 15; j_call: TRBJ2-7; clone_size: few; v_call: TRBV6-1; cdr3_aa: CASSRTSGDSYEQYF; cdr3_nt: TGTGCCAGCAGCCGGACTAGCGGGGACTCCTACGAGCAGTACTTC
d_call: NA; cdr3_length: 13; j_call: TRBJ2-7; clone_size: many; v_call: TRBV12-3/TRBV12-4; cdr3_aa: CASSSDGTYEQYF; cdr3_nt: TGTGCCAGCAGTTCGGACGGAACCTACGAGCAGTACTTC
d_call: NA; cdr3_length: 11; j_call: TRBJ2-7; clone_size: NA; v_call: TRBV29-1; cdr3_aa: CSVEVAQVAYF; cdr3_nt: TGCAGCGTTGAAGTCGCCCAAGTGGCGTACTTC
d_call: NA; cdr3_length: 12; j_call: TRBJ2-1; clone_size: NA; v_call: TRBV28; cdr3_aa: CASSLSPASQFF; cdr3_nt: TGTGCCAGCAGTTTATCTCCAGCTTCGCAGTTCTTC
d_call: NA; cdr3_length: 10; j_call: TRBJ1-2; clone_size: many; v_call: TRBV29-1; cdr3_aa: CSVLRSGYTF; cdr3_nt: TGCAGCGTCTTAAGGTCTGGCTACACCTTC
d_call: TRBD1; cdr3_length: 15; j_call: TRBJ1-6; clone_size: NA; v_call: TRBV6-1; cdr3_aa: CASSTTGGSNSPLHF; cdr3_nt: TGTGCCAGCAGTACGACAGGGGGTTCCAATTCACCCCTCCACTTT
d_call: TRBD1; cdr3_length: 15; j_call: TRBJ2-3; clone_size: NA; v_call: TRBV4-3; cdr3_aa: CASSQGQGASDTQYF; cdr3_nt: TGCGCCAGCAGCCAAGGACAGGGGGCGTCAGATACGCAGTATTTT
d_call: TRBD1; cdr3_length: 15; j_call: TRBJ2-1; clone_size: many; v_call: TRBV7-6; cdr3_aa: CASSSLRGNYNEQFF; cdr3_nt: TGTGCCAGCAGCTCCCTCAGGGGGAACTACAATGAGCAGTTCTTC
d_call: NA; cdr3_length: 16; j_call: TRBJ1-1; clone_size: NA; v_call: TRBV4-1; cdr3_aa: CASSQDMGTVNTEAVF; cdr3_nt: TGCGCCAGCAGCCAAGATATGGGGACGGTGAACACTGAAGCTGTCTTT
d_call: TRBD2; cdr3_length: 15; j_call: TRBJ2-5; clone_size: few; v_call: TRBV28; cdr3_aa: CASKELAVPMETQYF; cdr3_nt: TGTGCCAGCAAGGAGCTAGCGGTGCCTATGGAGACCCAGTACTTC
d_call: TRBD1; cdr3_length: 15; j_call: TRBJ2-3; clone_size: NA; v_call: TRBV5-5; cdr3_aa: CASSTRQGSRGTQYF; cdr3_nt: TGTGCCAGCAGCACTCGACAGGGTTCGAGAGGTACGCAGTATTTT
d_call: NA; cdr3_length: 17; j_call: TRBJ2-6; clone_size: few; v_call: TRBV5-4; cdr3_aa: CASSLEARNSGANVLTF; cdr3_nt: TGTGCCAGCAGCTTGGAGGCCAGGAACTCTGGGGCCAACGTCCTGACTTTC
d_call: NA; cdr3_length: 13; j_call: TRBJ2-3; clone_size: NA; v_call: TRBV4-3; cdr3_aa: CASSQDHTDTQYF; cdr3_nt: TGCGCCAGCAGCCAAGACCACACAGATACGCAGTATTTT
d_call: NA; cdr3_length: 14; j_call: TRBJ2-7; clone_size: few; v_call: TRBV7-3; cdr3_aa: CASSSRGQGHEQYF; cdr3_nt: TGTGCCAGCAGCTCGCGGGGGCAGGGCCACGAGCAGTACTTC
d_call: TRBD1; cdr3_length: 13; j_call: TRBJ2-5; clone_size: many; v_call: TRBV24-1; cdr3_aa: CATGTGGQETQYF; cdr3_nt: TGTGCCACCGGAACAGGGGGCCAAGAGACCCAGTACTTC
d_call: NA; cdr3_length: 12; j_call: TRBJ2-5; clone_size: few; v_call: TRBV7-9; cdr3_aa: CASSLVMWTQYF; cdr3_nt: TGTGCCAGCAGCTTAGTCATGTGGACCCAGTACTTC
d_call: NA; cdr3_length: 16; j_call: TRBJ2-1; clone_size: few; v_call: TRBV11-1; cdr3_aa: CASSPTRESSYNEQFF; cdr3_nt: TGTGCCAGCAGCCCCACCAGGGAGTCATCCTACAATGAGCAGTTCTTC
d_call: TRBD2; cdr3_length: 14; j_call: TRBJ2-1; clone_size: few; v_call: TRBV7-6; cdr3_aa: CASSLAQLAAEQFF; cdr3_nt: TGTGCCAGCAGCTTAGCGCAACTAGCGGCGGAGCAGTTCTTC
d_call: NA; cdr3_length: 15; j_call: TRBJ2-3; clone_size: few; v_call: TRBV10-3; cdr3_aa: CAISEKVTRTDTQYF; cdr3_nt: TGTGCCATCAGTGAAAAGGTCACTCGCACAGATACGCAGTATTTT
d_call: NA; cdr3_length: 15; j_call: TRBJ2-2; clone_size: NA; v_call: TRBV6-2/TRBV6-3; cdr3_aa: CAIAYSSHKSGELFF; cdr3_nt: TGTGCCATCGCCTACAGCAGTCACAAGTCCGGGGAGCTGTTTTTT
d_call: TRBD1; cdr3_length: 15; j_call: TRBJ2-2; clone_size: NA; v_call: TRBV5-1; cdr3_aa: CASSLDTGGIGELFF; cdr3_nt: TGCGCCAGCAGCTTGGACACAGGGGGCATCGGGGAGCTGTTTTTT
d_call: TRBD2; cdr3_length: 18; j_call: TRBJ2-3; clone_size: many; v_call: TRBV27; cdr3_aa: CASAYRQEASGSTDTQYF; cdr3_nt: TGTGCCAGCGCCTACAGGCAAGAGGCTAGCGGGAGCACAGATACGCAGTATTTT
d_call: TRBD1; cdr3_length: 16; j_call: TRBJ2-2; clone_size: NA; v_call: TRBV7-6; cdr3_aa: CASSFGTGVLTGELFF; cdr3_nt: TGTGCCAGCAGCTTTGGGACAGGGGTCCTCACCGGGGAGCTGTTTTTT
d_call: TRBD1; cdr3_length: 16; j_call: TRBJ1-1; clone_size: NA; v_call: TRBV6-2/TRBV6-3; cdr3_aa: CASSYSIGQVRTEAFF; cdr3_nt: TGTGCCAGCAGTTACTCGATTGGACAGGTTAGGACTGAAGCTTTCTTT
d_call: TRBD1; cdr3_length: 14; j_call: TRBJ1-1; clone_size: many; v_call: TRBV5-1; cdr3_aa: CASSLTGGRTEAFF; cdr3_nt: TGCGCCAGCAGCCTAACAGGGGGGAGGACTGAAGCTTTCTTT